Listed below are T cell receptor beta chains from one sample, sequenced in a study of cytomegalovirus exposure and HLA in healthy donors. TCRdb keeps only in-frame clones here, not all; method: immunoSEQ multiplex PCR. The sample yields around 94,000 clones, approximately 87% seen once. The sequenced material came from PBMCs. The receptors here all came from a man aged 35-49 years in good health and CMV-seronegative. CDR3s include the opening cysteine and the closing phenylalanine or tryptophan. D genes are given only for firm matches. Size values are once, few and many counts, or a class for expanded clones, and some rows have none.

j_gene	v_gene	d_gene	abundance	CDR3aa	CDR3nt
TRBJ2-2	TRBV4-1	TRBD1	NA	CASSQVARGPNGELFF	TGCGCCAGCAGCCAAGTAGCCAGGGGGCCTAACGGGGAGCTGTTTTTT
TRBJ2-7	TRBV9	NA	NA	CASSLRGGLTYEQYF	TGTGCCAGCAGCCTCCGTGGGGGCCTTACCTACGAGCAGTACTTC
TRBJ2-1	TRBV4-1	NA	NA	CASSLGDSQNNEQFF	TGCGCCAGCAGCCTGGGGGACTCGCAAAACAATGAGCAGTTCTTC
TRBJ2-3	TRBV30	TRBD1	NA	CAWSGQGEADTQYF	TGTGCCTGGAGTGGACAGGGAGAAGCAGATACGCAGTATTTT
TRBJ2-7	TRBV7-8	NA	NA	CASRLGTAGEQYF	TGTGCCAGCAGGCTCGGGACAGCGGGCGAGCAGTACTTC
TRBJ1-4	TRBV2	NA	NA	CASSDGTWGELFF	TGTGCCAGCAGTGATGGCACCTGGGGGGAACTGTTTTTT
TRBJ1-1	TRBV18	NA	NA	CASSPRRELTEAFF	TGTGCCAGCTCACCACGGAGAGAGCTCACTGAAGCTTTCTTT
TRBJ2-3	TRBV5-4	NA	once	CASSLGGTRSTDTQYF	TGTGCCAGCAGCTTGGGAGGGACACGAAGCACAGATACGCAGTATTTT
TRBJ1-4	TRBV4-1	NA	few	CASSQTVATNEKLFF	TGCGCCAGCAGCCAAACAGTTGCAACTAATGAAAAACTGTTTTTT
TRBJ2-1	TRBV30	NA	once	CAWSRGTETYNEQFF	TGTGCCTGGAGTCGGGGGACAGAAACCTACAATGAGCAGTTCTTC
TRBJ1-1	TRBV5-1	TRBD1	NA	CASSLAGGHTEAFF	TGCGCCAGCAGCTTGGCAGGGGGCCACACTGAAGCTTTCTTT
TRBJ2-7	TRBV10-1	NA	NA	CASSESGEAYEQYF	TGCGCCAGCAGTGAGTCCGGGGAGGCCTACGAGCAGTACTTC
TRBJ2-7	TRBV6-1	NA	NA	CASSDPPGPAFEEQYF	TGTGCCAGCAGTGACCCCCCGGGTCCGGCTTTCGAGGAGCAGTACTTC
TRBJ2-1	TRBV6-5	TRBD2	NA	CASSSGTSYTEQFF	TGTGCCAGCAGCTCGGGGACTAGTTATACTGAGCAGTTCTTC
TRBJ2-5	TRBV9	NA	NA	CASSVGQRQETQYF	TGTGCCAGCAGCGTAGGGCAGAGGCAAGAGACCCAGTACTTC
TRBJ2-5	TRBV9	NA	NA	CASSAAAGEGEETQYF	TGTGCCAGCAGCGCCGCCGCGGGGGAGGGGGAAGAGACCCAGTACTTC
TRBJ2-2	TRBV9	TRBD2	NA	CASSVQISELAGGPPGELFF	TGTGCCAGCAGCGTACAGATCTCGGAACTAGCGGGGGGGCCCCCCGGGGAGCTGTTTTTT
TRBJ1-1	TRBV7-7	NA	NA	CASSLESGTEAFF	TGTGCTAGCAGCTTAGAGTCGGGAACTGAAGCTTTCTTT
TRBJ2-2	TRBV2	TRBD1	NA	CASSEGQGRGTGELFF	TGTGCCAGCAGTGAGGGACAGGGACGCGGCACCGGGGAGCTGTTTTTT
TRBJ1-1	TRBV30	NA	once	CAWTPGGEAFF	TGTGCCTGGACTCCGGGAGGTGAAGCTTTCTTT
TRBJ1-5	TRBV5-3	NA	NA	CARSLYCQGRDQPQHF	TGTGCCAGAAGCTTGTATTGCCAGGGAAGGGATCAGCCCCAGCATTTT
TRBJ1-1	TRBV7-2	NA	NA	CASSFDGGNTEAFF	TGTGCCAGCAGCTTTGATGGCGGGAACACTGAAGCTTTCTTT
TRBJ1-1	TRBV7-2	TRBD1	NA	CASRFAMGQGLTEAFF	TGTGCCAGCAGGTTCGCCATGGGACAGGGTTTGACTGAAGCTTTCTTT
TRBJ2-3	TRBV7-9	NA	NA	CSSSLAVRAGFTDTQYF	TGTTCCAGCAGCTTAGCAGTCAGGGCGGGATTCACAGATACGCAGTATTTT
TRBJ1-1	TRBV10-1	NA	NA	CASSGRTGEGGTEAFF	TGCGCCAGCAGTGGACGGACCGGGGAGGGGGGCACTGAAGCTTTCTTT
TRBJ1-1	TRBV7-2	NA	NA	CASSLPPGMNTEAFF	TGTGCCAGCAGCTTACCCCCGGGGATGAACACTGAAGCTTTCTTT
TRBJ2-3	TRBV2	TRBD2	NA	CASNGGTTKRDTQYF	TGTGCCAGCAACGGTGGGACTACCAAGCGGGATACGCAGTATTTT
TRBJ2-7	TRBV19	TRBD1	few	CASSRTGTGGLGEQYF	TGTGCCAGTAGTAGGACCGGGACAGGGGGCCTGGGCGAGCAGTACTTC
TRBJ1-6	TRBV9	NA	NA	CASSVGGDNSPLHF	TGTGCCAGCAGCGTAGGCGGGGATAATTCACCCCTCCACTTT
TRBJ1-1	TRBV18	TRBD1	few	CASSRTGDRAFF	TGTGCCAGCTCAAGGACAGGGGACAGAGCTTTCTTT
TRBJ1-1	TRBV10-3	TRBD1	NA	CATTEDRGPDEAFF	TGTGCCACCACGGAGGACAGGGGGCCTGATGAAGCTTTCTTT
TRBJ1-5	TRBV6-6	NA	NA	CASSSDSPNQPQHF	TGTGCCAGCAGTTCCGACAGTCCCAATCAGCCCCAGCATTTT
TRBJ2-3	TRBV29-1	NA	NA	CSVGGGQTDTQYF	TGCAGCGTGGGAGGGGGGCAGACAGATACGCAGTATTTT
TRBJ1-1	TRBV12-5	NA	NA	CASGFRTSHPLNTEAFF	TGTGCTAGTGGTTTCCGGACATCCCATCCTTTGAACACTGAAGCTTTCTTT
TRBJ1-5	TRBV4-1	NA	NA	CASSQVAGNQPQHF	TGCGCCAGCAGCCAAGTCGCGGGGAATCAGCCCCAGCATTTT
TRBJ1-2	TRBV5-4	TRBD1	NA	CASRLPGTGAGGYTF	TGTGCCAGCAGACTGCCCGGGACAGGGGCGGGTGGCTACACCTTC
TRBJ2-3	TRBV29-1	TRBD2	NA	CSVAGTSATSTDTQYF	TGCAGCGTGGCCGGGACTAGCGCCACTAGCACAGATACGCAGTATTTT
TRBJ1-3	TRBV6-5	TRBD1	NA	CASSTTGGTGNTIYF	TGTGCCAGCAGCACCACAGGGGGAACTGGAAACACCATATATTTT
TRBJ2-7	TRBV6-5	NA	NA	CASSYSRLWSYEQYF	TGTGCCAGCAGTTACTCAAGGTTATGGAGTTACGAGCAGTACTTC
TRBJ1-2	TRBV7-2	NA	NA	CASSFTVAGRGNYGYTF	TGTGCCAGCAGCTTCACGGTCGCAGGGCGGGGTAACTATGGCTACACCTTC
TRBJ2-1	TRBV5-4	NA	NA	CASSYRLGTYNEQFF	TGTGCCAGCAGTTACCGACTAGGAACCTACAATGAGCAGTTCTTC
TRBJ2-2	TRBV2	NA	NA	CASSEQGHGELFF	TGTGCCAGCAGTGAGCAGGGCCACGGGGAGCTGTTTTTT
TRBJ2-1	TRBV19	TRBD1	NA	CASSIDRGQAFNEQFF	TGTGCCAGTAGTATAGATCGGGGACAGGCGTTCAATGAGCAGTTCTTC